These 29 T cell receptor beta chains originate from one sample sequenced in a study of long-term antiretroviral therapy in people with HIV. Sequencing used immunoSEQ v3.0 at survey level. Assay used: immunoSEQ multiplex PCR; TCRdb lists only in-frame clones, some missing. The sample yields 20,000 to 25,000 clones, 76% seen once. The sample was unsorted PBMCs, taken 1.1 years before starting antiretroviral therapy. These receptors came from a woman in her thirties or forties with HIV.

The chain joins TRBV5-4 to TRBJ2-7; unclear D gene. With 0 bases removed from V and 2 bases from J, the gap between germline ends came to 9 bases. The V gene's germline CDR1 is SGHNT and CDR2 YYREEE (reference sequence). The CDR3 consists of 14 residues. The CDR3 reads CASSLAGLTYEQYF. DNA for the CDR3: TGTGCCAGCAGCTTGGCTGGGCTTACCTACGAGCAGTACTTC. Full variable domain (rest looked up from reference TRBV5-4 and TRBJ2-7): ETGVTQSPTHLIKTRGQQVTLRCSSQSGHNTVSWYQQALGQGPQFIFQYYREEENGRGNFPPRFSGLQFPNYSSELNVNALELDDSALYLCASSLAGLTYEQYFGPGTRLTVT.

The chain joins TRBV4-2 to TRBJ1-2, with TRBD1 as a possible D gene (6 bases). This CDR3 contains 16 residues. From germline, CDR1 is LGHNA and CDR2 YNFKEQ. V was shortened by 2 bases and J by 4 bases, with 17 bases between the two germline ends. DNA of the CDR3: TGTGCCAGCAGCCAAATCCCCCTACAGGGATCCTATGGCTACACCTTC. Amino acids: CASSQIPLQGSYGYTF.

The DNA for the CDR3 is TGTGCCAGCAGCATCAGGACAGGATTAATTGATTCACCCCTCCACTTT. Encoded protein: CASSIRTGLIDSPLHF. The V gene is TRBV7-8, the J gene TRBJ1-6; 7 nucleotides match TRBD1. J lost 8 bases, V lost 5 bases, and 12 bases had no gene match. Germline V gene sequence: CDR1 SGHVS, CDR2 FQNEAQ. The CDR3 covers 16 residues.

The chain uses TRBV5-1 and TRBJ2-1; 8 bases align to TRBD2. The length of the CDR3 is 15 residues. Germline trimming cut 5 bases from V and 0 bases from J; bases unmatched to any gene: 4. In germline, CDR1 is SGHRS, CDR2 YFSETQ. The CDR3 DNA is TGCGCCAGCAGACTCAGCGGGAGCTCCTACAATGAGCAGTTCTTC. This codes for CASRLSGSSYNEQFF. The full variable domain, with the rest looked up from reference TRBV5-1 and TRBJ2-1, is KAGVTQTPRYLIKTRGQQVTLSCSPISGHRSVSWYQQTPGQGLQFLFEYFSETQRNKGNFPGRFSGRQFSNSRSEMNVSTLELGDSALYLCASRLSGSSYNEQFFGPGTRLTVL.

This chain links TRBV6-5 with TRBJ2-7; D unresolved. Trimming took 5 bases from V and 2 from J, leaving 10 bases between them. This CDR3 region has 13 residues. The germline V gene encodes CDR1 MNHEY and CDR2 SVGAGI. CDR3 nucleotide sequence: TGTGCCAGCAGTGCAGCTGAGACCTACGAGCAGTACTTC. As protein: CASSAAETYEQYF.

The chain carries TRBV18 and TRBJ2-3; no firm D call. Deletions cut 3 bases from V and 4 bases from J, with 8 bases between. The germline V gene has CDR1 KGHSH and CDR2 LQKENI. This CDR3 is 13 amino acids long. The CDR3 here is CASSPTVADTQYF. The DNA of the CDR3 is TGTGCCAGCTCACCTACAGTTGCAGATACGCAGTATTTT.

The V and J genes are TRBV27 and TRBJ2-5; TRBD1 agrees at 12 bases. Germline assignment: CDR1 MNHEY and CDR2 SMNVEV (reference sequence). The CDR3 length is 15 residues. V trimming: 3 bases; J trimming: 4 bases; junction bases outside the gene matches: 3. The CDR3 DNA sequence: TGTGCCAGCAGTTTGGGACAGGGGGCTCGAGAGACCCAGTACTTC. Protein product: CASSLGQGARETQYF.

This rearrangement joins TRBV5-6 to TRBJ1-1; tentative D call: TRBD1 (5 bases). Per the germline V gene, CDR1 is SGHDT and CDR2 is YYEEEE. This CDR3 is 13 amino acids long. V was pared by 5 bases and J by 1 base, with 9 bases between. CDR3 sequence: CASSSDTNTEAFF. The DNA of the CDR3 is TGTGCCAGCAGTTCGGACACGAACACTGAAGCTTTCTTT.

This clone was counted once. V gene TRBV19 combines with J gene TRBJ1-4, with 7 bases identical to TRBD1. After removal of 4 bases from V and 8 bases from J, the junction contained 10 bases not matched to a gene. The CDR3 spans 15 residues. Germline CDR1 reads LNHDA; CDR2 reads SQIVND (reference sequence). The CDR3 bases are TGTGCCAGTAGTACCCTGACAGGGATGGGAGAAAAACTGTTTTTT. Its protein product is CASSTLTGMGEKLFF.

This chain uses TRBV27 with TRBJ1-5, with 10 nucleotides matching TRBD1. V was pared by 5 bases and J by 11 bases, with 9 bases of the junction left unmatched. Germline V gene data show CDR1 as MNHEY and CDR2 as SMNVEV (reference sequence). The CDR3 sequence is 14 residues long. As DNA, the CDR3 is TGTGCCAGCAGTCTCCGGACAGGGGGGGAGGCCCAGCATTTT. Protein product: CASSLRTGGEAQHF.

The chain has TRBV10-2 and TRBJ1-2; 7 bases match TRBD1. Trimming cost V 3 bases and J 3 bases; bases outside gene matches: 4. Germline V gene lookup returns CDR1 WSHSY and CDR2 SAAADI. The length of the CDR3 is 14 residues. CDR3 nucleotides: TGCGCCAGCAGTGATTTAGGGGGCGACTATGGCTACACCTTC. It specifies CASSDLGGDYGYTF.

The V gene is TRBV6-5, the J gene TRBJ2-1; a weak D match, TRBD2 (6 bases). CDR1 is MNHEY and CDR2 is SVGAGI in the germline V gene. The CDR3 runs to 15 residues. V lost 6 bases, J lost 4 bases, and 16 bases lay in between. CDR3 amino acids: CASRRSRDLYNEQFF. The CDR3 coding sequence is TGTGCCAGCAGGAGATCGCGGGACTTGTACAATGAGCAGTTCTTC.

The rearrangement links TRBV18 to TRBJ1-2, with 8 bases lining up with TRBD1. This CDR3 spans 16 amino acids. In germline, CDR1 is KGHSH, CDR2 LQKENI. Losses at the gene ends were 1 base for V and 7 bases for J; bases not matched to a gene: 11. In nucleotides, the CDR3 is TGTGCCAGCTCACCACTCAGGGACAGGTCGGGGTTTGGCTACACCTTC. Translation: CASSPLRDRSGFGYTF.

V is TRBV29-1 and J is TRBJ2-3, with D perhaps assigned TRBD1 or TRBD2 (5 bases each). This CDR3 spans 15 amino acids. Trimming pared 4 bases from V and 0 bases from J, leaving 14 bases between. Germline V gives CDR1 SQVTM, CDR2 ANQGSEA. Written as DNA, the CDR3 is TGCAGCGTTGCTTGGGGGACCCAAAGCACAGATACGCAGTATTTT. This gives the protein CSVAWGTQSTDTQYF.

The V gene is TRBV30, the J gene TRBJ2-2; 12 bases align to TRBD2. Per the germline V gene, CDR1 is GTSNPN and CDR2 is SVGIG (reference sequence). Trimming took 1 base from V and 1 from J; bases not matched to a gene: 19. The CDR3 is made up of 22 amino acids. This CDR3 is CAWSDPHSRAGLAGLNTGELFF. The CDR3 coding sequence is TGTGCCTGGAGTGACCCCCATAGCCGAGCAGGACTAGCGGGATTGAACACCGGGGAGCTGTTTTTT.

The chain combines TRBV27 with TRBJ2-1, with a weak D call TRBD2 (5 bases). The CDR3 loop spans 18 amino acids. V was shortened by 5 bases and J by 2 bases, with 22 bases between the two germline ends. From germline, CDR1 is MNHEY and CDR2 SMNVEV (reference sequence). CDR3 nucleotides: TGTGCCAGCAGTCCCCACGCCTCACTAGGATACACCTACAATGAGCAGTTCTTC. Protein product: CASSPHASLGYTYNEQFF.

The CDR3 is CASSLDPSGGIYEQYF. CDR3 coding DNA: TGTGCCAGCAGCTTAGACCCCAGTGGAGGAATTTACGAGCAGTACTTC. The chain recombines TRBV7-9 with TRBJ2-7; TRBD2 is a possible D gene (5 bases). Trimming cost V 1 base and J 4 bases, with 17 bases left between them. Germline V CDR1 and CDR2: SEHNR, FQNEAQ (reference sequence). The CDR3 runs 16 residues.

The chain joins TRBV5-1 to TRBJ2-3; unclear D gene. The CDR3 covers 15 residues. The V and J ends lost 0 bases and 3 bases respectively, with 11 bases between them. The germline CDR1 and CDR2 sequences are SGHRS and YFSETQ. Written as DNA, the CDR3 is TGCGCCAGCAGCTTGGCTAGAGAGGCTACAGATACGCAGTATTTT. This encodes CASSLAREATDTQYF. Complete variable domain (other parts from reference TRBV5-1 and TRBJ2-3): KAGVTQTPRYLIKTRGQQVTLSCSPISGHRSVSWYQQTPGQGLQFLFEYFSETQRNKGNFPGRFSGRQFSNSRSEMNVSTLELGDSALYLCASSLAREATDTQYFGPGTRLTVL.

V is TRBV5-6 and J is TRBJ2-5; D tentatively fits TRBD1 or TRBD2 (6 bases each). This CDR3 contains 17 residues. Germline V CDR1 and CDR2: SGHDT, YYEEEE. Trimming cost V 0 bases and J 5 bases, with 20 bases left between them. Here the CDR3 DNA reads TGTGCCAGCAGCTTGGTGTTTAGGGACAATGGAGGGGAGACCCAGTACTTC. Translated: CASSLVFRDNGGETQYF.

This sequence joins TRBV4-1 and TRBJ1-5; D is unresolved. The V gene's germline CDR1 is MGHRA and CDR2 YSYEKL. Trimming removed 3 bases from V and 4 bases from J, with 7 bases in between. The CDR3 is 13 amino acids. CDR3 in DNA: TGCGCCAGCAGCCACGGAGAGAATCAGCCCCAGCATTTT. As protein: CASSHGENQPQHF.

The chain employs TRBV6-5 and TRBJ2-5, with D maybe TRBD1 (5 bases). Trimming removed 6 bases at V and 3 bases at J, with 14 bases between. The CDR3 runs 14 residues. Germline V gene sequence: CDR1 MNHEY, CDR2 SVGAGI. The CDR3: CASRRSGWEETQYF. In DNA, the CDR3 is TGTGCCAGCAGACGATCAGGGTGGGAAGAGACCCAGTACTTC.

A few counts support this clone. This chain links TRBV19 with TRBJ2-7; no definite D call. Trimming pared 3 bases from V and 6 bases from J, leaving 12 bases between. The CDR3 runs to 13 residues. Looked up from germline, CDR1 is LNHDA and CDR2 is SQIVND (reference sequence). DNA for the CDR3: TGTGCCAGTAGTATGTCCTACGCCGCCGAGCAGTACTTC. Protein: CASSMSYAAEQYF.

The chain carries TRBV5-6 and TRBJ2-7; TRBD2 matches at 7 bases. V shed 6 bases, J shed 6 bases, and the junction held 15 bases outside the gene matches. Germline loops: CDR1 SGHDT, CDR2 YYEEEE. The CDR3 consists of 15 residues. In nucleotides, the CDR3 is TGTGCCAGCACCCCGGGAGGACAAATGGTTAGCGAGCAGTACTTC. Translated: CASTPGGQMVSEQYF. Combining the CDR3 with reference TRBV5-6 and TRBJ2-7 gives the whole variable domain DAGVTQSPTHLIKTRGQQVTLRCSPKSGHDTVSWYQQALGQGPQFIFQYYEEEERQRGNFPDRFSGHQFPNYSSELNVNALLLGDSALYLCASTPGGQMVSEQYFGPGTRLTVT.

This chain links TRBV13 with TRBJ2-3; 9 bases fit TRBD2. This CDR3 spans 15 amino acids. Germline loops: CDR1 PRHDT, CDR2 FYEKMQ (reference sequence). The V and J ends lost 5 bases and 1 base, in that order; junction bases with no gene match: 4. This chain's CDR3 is CASSTGGGGTDTQYF. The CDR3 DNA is TGTGCCAGCAGCACGGGCGGGGGGGGCACAGATACGCAGTATTTT.

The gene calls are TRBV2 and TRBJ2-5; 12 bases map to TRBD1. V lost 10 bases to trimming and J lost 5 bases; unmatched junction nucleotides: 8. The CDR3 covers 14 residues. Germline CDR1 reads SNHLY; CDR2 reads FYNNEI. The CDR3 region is CAKTGQGARETQYF. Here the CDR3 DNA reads TGTGCCAAAACGGGACAGGGGGCCCGGGAGACCCAGTACTTC. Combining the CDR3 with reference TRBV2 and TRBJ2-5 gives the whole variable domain EPEVTQTPSHQVTQMGQEVILRCVPISNHLYFYWYRQILGQKVEFLVSFYNNEISEKSEIFDDQFSVERPDGSNFTLKIRSTKLEDSAMYFCAKTGQGARETQYFGPGTRLLVL.

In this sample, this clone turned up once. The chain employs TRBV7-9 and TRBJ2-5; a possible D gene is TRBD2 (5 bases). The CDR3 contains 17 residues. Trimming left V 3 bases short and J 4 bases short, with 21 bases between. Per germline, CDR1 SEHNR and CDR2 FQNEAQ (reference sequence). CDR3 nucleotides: TGTGCCAGCAGCTTTAGGAACAACGCGGGCAGAGGAGAGACCCAGTACTTC. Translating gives CASSFRNNAGRGETQYF.

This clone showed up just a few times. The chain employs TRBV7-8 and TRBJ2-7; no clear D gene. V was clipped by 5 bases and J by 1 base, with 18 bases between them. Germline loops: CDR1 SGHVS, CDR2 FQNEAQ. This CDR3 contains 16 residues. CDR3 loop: CASSQVGTTISYEQYF. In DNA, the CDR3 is TGTGCCAGCAGCCAGGTCGGCACCACTATATCCTACGAGCAGTACTTC.

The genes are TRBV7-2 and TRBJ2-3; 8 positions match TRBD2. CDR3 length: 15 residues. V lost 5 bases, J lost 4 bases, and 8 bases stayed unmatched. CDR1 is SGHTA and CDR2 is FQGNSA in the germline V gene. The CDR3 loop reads CASSPPGGSPDTQYF. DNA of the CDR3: TGTGCCAGCAGCCCGCCGGGGGGGTCCCCAGATACGCAGTATTTT.

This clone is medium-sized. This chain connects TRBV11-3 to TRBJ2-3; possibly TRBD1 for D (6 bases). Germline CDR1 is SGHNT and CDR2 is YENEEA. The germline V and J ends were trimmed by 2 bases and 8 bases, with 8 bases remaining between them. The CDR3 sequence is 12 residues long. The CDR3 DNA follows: TGTGCCAGCAGCTTACAAGGGGGTACGCAGTATTTT. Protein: CASSLQGGTQYF. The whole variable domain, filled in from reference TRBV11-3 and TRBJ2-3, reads EAGVVQSPRYKIIEKKQPVAFWCNPISGHNTLYWYLQNLGQGPELLIRYENEEAVDDSQLPKDRFSAERLKGVDSTLKIQPAELGDSAVYLCASSLQGGTQYFGPGTRLTVL.